This TCR beta chain appears in the sequencing data of a study of T cells in Graves' hyperthyroidism and ophthalmopathy. Study-level information: Blood from the periphery was taken at initial diagnosis, before any treatment. General study results and limits: Among clonotypes expanded in thyroid above 0.001, most were also found in blood.

Trimming left V 3 bases short and J 4 bases short, with 13 bases between. CDR1 SGHRS and CDR2 YFSETQ come from the germline V gene. There are 15 residues in the CDR3. Concerning this clonotype: Antigen unknown.

Regions amplified from RNA transcripts were the TCR beta CDR3 regions. The TCR CDR3 was amplified in a first-round RT-PCR using the HTBI primer set. MiXCR, applied by TCRdb to the multiplex PCR reads, yields one record per CDR3 protein. Among approximately 610,000 distinct CDR3 sequences, approximately 15% were seen once, and the ten largest hold around 4.1%. The study based diagnoses on clinical symptoms, serum thyroxine and TRAb, thyroid ultrasound and orbital computed tomography. PBMCs were collected from a roughly 10 ml volume of fresh peripheral blood. The receptor's source is a woman aged 35 to 49 with Graves' ophthalmopathy. This chain connects TRBV5-1 to TRBJ2-2, with a tentative D call TRBD2 (6 bases). Sequenced material: blood. CDR3 loop: CASSSTGTPTGELFF. CDR3 in DNA: TGCGCCAGCAGCTCAACCGGGACTCCCACCGGGGAGCTGTTTTTT. Full variable domain (missing parts from reference TRBV5-1 and TRBJ2-2): KAGVTQTPRYLIKTRGQQVTLSCSPISGHRSVSWYQQTPGQGLQFLFEYFSETQRNKGNFPGRFSGRQFSNSRSEMNVSTLELGDSALYLCASSSTGTPTGELFFGEGSRLTVL.